A selection of T cell receptor beta chains follows, all from one sample in a study of T cell repertoires in cytomegalovirus infection. These receptors are not linked to any known antigen. A single record per CDR3 protein comes from TCRdb applying MiXCR to the reads. The data show fewer than 65,000 distinct CDR3 sequences, around 20% seen once. This material consisted of CD8+ T cells from cultured PBMCs, taken from culture after CMV antigen stimulation. These receptors all stem from a human donor in good health (CMV status not recorded). Some clones in this sample may be carry-over from other donors' samples. The CDR3 runs from the conserved cysteine through the conserved F or W. The D gene is left open where the match is weak. Clone size is shown for a subset of rows, as once, few, many or a class of expanded clone.

clone size	D gene	V gene	J gene	CDR3 protein	CDR3 DNA
-	-	TRBV12-3/TRBV12-4	TRBJ2-7	CATSGEGMVSEQYF	TGTGCCACCTCGGGGGAAGGGATGGTGTCCGAGCAGTACTTC
-	-	TRBV27	TRBJ2-1	CASSPARNEQFF	TGTGCCAGCAGTCCCGCCCGAAATGAGCAGTTCTTC
few	TRBD2	TRBV7-2	TRBJ2-3	CASSLPGGPSQYF	TGTGCCAGCAGCTTACCGGGGGGACCGTCGCAGTATTTT
-	-	TRBV7-9	TRBJ2-7	CASSLKDKTYEQYF	TGTGCCAGCAGCCTAAAAGATAAAACGTACGAGCAGTACTTC
-	TRBD1	TRBV30	TRBJ2-1	CAWSGQGYEQFF	TGTGCCTGGAGCGGACAGGGGTATGAGCAGTTCTTC
medium-sized	-	TRBV7-8	TRBJ1-3	CATRPGVGGGNTIYF	TGTGCCACCCGACCGGGAGTAGGGGGAGGAAACACCATATATTTT
-	-	TRBV20-1	TRBJ2-1	CSARDSGWSSYNEQFF	TGCAGTGCTAGAGATAGTGGCTGGAGCTCCTACAATGAGCAGTTCTTC
once	TRBD2	TRBV15	TRBJ2-1	CATSKDRTSSNEQFF	TGTGCCACCAGCAAAGACCGGACTAGCTCGAATGAGCAGTTCTTC
few	-	TRBV7-6	TRBJ2-5	CASSMRLEETQYF	TGTGCCAGCAGCATGAGACTAGAAGAGACCCAGTACTTC
-	-	TRBV9	TRBJ2-1	CASSVGVEQFF	TGTGCCAGCAGCGTAGGGGTCGAGCAGTTCTTC
-	-	TRBV7-2	TRBJ2-7	CASSSRDILSYEQYF	TGTGCCAGCAGCTCCCGGGACATACTCTCCTACGAGCAGTACTTC
few	-	TRBV12-3/TRBV12-4	TRBJ1-4	CASSPDRKLFF	TGTGCCAGCAGCCCCGACAGAAAACTGTTTTTT
-	-	TRBV7-2	TRBJ2-7	CASSLDRGTYEQYF	TGTGCCAGCAGCTTAGATCGCGGCACCTACGAGCAGTACTTC
-	TRBD1	TRBV7-9	TRBJ1-1	CASSLAGTVNTEAFF	TGTGCCAGCAGCTTAGCAGGGACAGTGAACACTGAAGCTTTCTTT
-	TRBD2	TRBV6-2/TRBV6-3	TRBJ2-1	CASSPRERGDNEQFF	TGTGCCAGCAGTCCCAGGGAGCGGGGGGACAATGAGCAGTTCTTC
-	-	TRBV7-8	TRBJ1-1	CASSSWPRKNTEAFF	TGTGCCAGCAGCTCCTGGCCTCGGAAGAACACTGAAGCTTTCTTT
-	-	TRBV7-9	TRBJ1-2	CASSNAGGPNYGYTF	TGTGCCAGCAGTAACGCAGGCGGACCTAACTATGGCTACACCTTC
few	-	TRBV7-2	TRBJ2-7	CASSLRGFYEQYF	TGTGCCAGCAGCTTACGAGGTTTCTACGAGCAGTACTTC
few	-	TRBV6-2/TRBV6-3	TRBJ2-5	CASSQVRRETQYF	TGTGCCAGCAGTCAAGTACGACGGGAGACCCAGTACTTC
-	-	TRBV19	TRBJ2-1	CASAAGPSSYNEQFF	TGTGCCAGTGCAGCGGGTCCAAGCTCCTACAATGAGCAGTTCTTC
few	TRBD1	TRBV7-2	TRBJ2-1	CASSLASDRGLGEQFF	TGTGCCAGCAGCTTAGCATCCGACAGGGGGCTAGGTGAGCAGTTCTTC
-	-	TRBV12-3/TRBV12-4	TRBJ2-1	CASSQQPDEQFF	TGTGCCAGCAGCCAACAGCCGGATGAGCAGTTCTTC
-	TRBD1	TRBV6-5	TRBJ1-6	CASSSGTGVSPLHF	TGTGCCAGCAGTTCGGGGACAGGGGTTTCACCCCTCCACTTT
many	-	TRBV12-3/TRBV12-4	TRBJ1-2	CASTRGRVNYGYTF	TGTGCCAGCACACGGGGCAGGGTAAACTATGGCTACACCTTC